This TCR beta chain was recovered during a study of blood T cell repertoires in COVID-19. The overall study: Acute and convalescent COVID-19 samples came from the United States, Italy and Spain.

Some clones are missing from TCRdb's copy, which holds only in-frame ones; the method was immunoSEQ multiplex PCR. The data contain some 140,000 clones, 80% to 90% of them singletons. The TCR was taken from a human donor in a cohort sampled during active COVID-19. The sequenced material came from peripheral blood.

Written as DNA, the CDR3 is TGTGCCAGCAGTCACAACAAAAATACAGGGTTTGGAGAAAAACTGTTTTTT. Amino acids: CASSHNKNTGFGEKLFF. The V and J genes are TRBV28 and TRBJ1-4, with a tentative D call TRBD1 (6 bases). In germline, CDR1 is MDHEN, CDR2 SYDVKM. The CDR3 contains 17 residues. V was pared by 5 bases and J by 8 bases, with 24 bases between.